This entry lists 30 T cell receptor beta chains sequenced from one sample in a study of T cell repertoires in cytomegalovirus infection. No antigens are known for them. TCRdb re-called the reads with MiXCR, one entry per CDR3 protein. This table has fewer than 900,000 distinct CDR3 sequences, almost 30% appearing once. Specimen: cultured CD8+ T cells from PBMCs, collected from culture after CMV antigen stimulation. The receptor set was obtained from a human donor in good health (CMV status not recorded). Some clones in this sample may be carry-over from other donors' samples.

The chain uses TRBV19 and TRBJ2-2; the D gene is possibly TRBD1 (5 bases). V was trimmed by 7 bases and J by 6 bases, leaving 9 bases between them. The CDR3 loop spans 12 amino acids. The germline V gene encodes CDR1 LNHDA and CDR2 SQIVND (reference sequence). The DNA of the CDR3 is TGTGCCAGTACCTTAGGGGCCGGGGAGCTGTTTTTT. Its translation is CASTLGAGELFF.

This clonotype was observed at least ten times. The gene calls are TRBV6-9 and TRBJ1-5, with 9 positions matching TRBD1. V shed 3 bases and J 2 bases; nucleotides not matched to a gene: 20. CDR1 MNHGY and CDR2 SVAAGI come from the germline V gene. This CDR3 is built from 21 residues. CDR3 amino acids: CASSYLNVPDRGNVGNQPQHF. The CDR3 DNA is TGTGCCAGCAGTTACCTCAACGTGCCGGACAGGGGCAATGTTGGCAATCAGCCCCAGCATTTT.

V gene TRBV27 combines with J gene TRBJ1-1; tentative D call: TRBD1 (6 bases). Germline V gene lookup returns CDR1 MNHEY and CDR2 SMNVEV (reference sequence). This CDR3 has 13 amino acids. Trimming left V 2 bases short and J 10 bases short, with 14 bases between. CDR3 nucleotides: TGTGCCAGCAGTTTAGGGTCCAGGGGTGGAGCTTTCTTT. Protein: CASSLGSRGGAFF.

The table lists this clonotype with a few counts. The V and J genes are TRBV10-3 and TRBJ1-2; perhaps TRBD1 as D (6 bases). The CDR3 covers 11 residues. Trimming pared 6 bases from V and 7 bases from J, leaving 9 bases between. From germline, CDR1 is ENHRY and CDR2 SYGVKD. As DNA, the CDR3 is TGTGCCATCAGAGAACAGGGTGGCTACACCTTC. Translation gives CAIREQGGYTF.

The CDR3 is CASSRGRFSYEQYF. CDR3 nucleotides: TGTGCCAGCAGCCGGGGACGTTTCTCCTACGAGCAGTACTTC. The rearrangement links TRBV7-6 to TRBJ2-7, with D possibly being TRBD1 or TRBD2 (5 bases each). The CDR3 is 14 amino acids. V was clipped by 5 bases and J by 0 bases, with 11 bases between them. Germline loops: CDR1 SGHVS, CDR2 FNYEAQ. Using reference TRBV7-6 and TRBJ2-7 for the parts outside the CDR3, the full variable domain is GAGVSQSPRYKVTKRGQDVALRCDPISGHVSLYWYRQALGQGPEFLTYFNYEAQQDKSGLPNDRFSAERPEGSISTLTIQRTEQRDSAMYRCASSRGRFSYEQYFGPGTRLTVT.

This clonotype was observed a handful of times. The chain has TRBV12-3 or TRBV12-4 and TRBJ1-1, with unresolved D. This CDR3 is 13 amino acids long. Trimming pared 4 bases from V and 1 base from J, leaving 7 bases between. CDR3 residues: CASSSNTNTEAFF. The CDR3 bases are TGTGCCAGCAGTTCAAATACGAACACTGAAGCTTTCTTT.

This clonotype has only a few counts. The rearrangement joins TRBV28 to TRBJ2-7, with 9 bases identical to TRBD2. Germline V gene sequence: CDR1 MDHEN, CDR2 SYDVKM. V shed 4 bases and J 5 bases; nucleotides not matched to a gene: 9. The CDR3 is made up of 15 amino acids. CDR3: CASSSAGGPPNEQYV. CDR3 nucleotides: TGTGCCAGCAGTTCGGCGGGGGGGCCACCTAACGAGCAGTACGTC.

At least ten counts were recorded for this clonotype. The CDR3: CASSHPRTAGDYGYTF. CDR3 nucleotides: TGTGCCAGCAGCCACCCTAGGACAGCCGGAGACTATGGCTACACCTTC. The chain links TRBV7-2 to TRBJ1-2, with D perhaps matching TRBD1 (6 bases). The CDR3 is 16 amino acids. V was cut by 5 bases and J by 3 bases, with 19 bases left in between. CDR1 and CDR2 from the germline V gene are SGHTA and FQGNSA.

This clonotype has more than one count but fewer than ten. V gene TRBV10-3 combines with J gene TRBJ2-3; 9 bases agree with TRBD1. This CDR3 region has 16 residues. CDR1 and CDR2 (germline): ENHRY, SYGVKD. The V gene end was trimmed by 5 bases and the J gene end by 3 bases; junction bases not matched to a gene: 9. CDR3 in amino acids: CAISPSGTGSTDTQYF. The CDR3 coding sequence is TGTGCCATCAGTCCCTCCGGGACAGGGTCTACAGATACGCAGTATTTT.

In this sample, this clonotype turned up a few times. The CDR3 DNA reads TGCGCCAGCAGCCCCTCCGGACAGGGTAATGAAAAACTGTTTTTT. Residues: CASSPSGQGNEKLFF. V is TRBV5-1 and J is TRBJ1-4; 8 bases fit TRBD1. The germline V gene encodes CDR1 SGHRS and CDR2 YFSETQ. The CDR3 loop spans 15 amino acids. J gave up 4 bases and V 4 bases, and 6 bases lay outside the gene matches.

V usage is TRBV5-5 and J usage is TRBJ2-7; weak D call: TRBD1 (6 bases). Trimming removed 8 bases at V and 3 bases at J, with 18 bases between. The CDR3 is made up of 14 amino acids. Germline CDR1 SGHKS, CDR2 YYEKEE (reference sequence). CDR3 bases: TGTGCCAGTTCTTACAGGGAGATCTACTACGAGCAGTACGTC. The encoded protein is CASSYREIYYEQYV.

The chain carries TRBV11-3 and TRBJ1-1, with unresolved D. The V and J ends lost 5 bases and 6 bases respectively, with 13 bases between them. The CDR3 covers 13 residues. Germline V CDR1 and CDR2: SGHNT, YENEEA. CDR3 amino acids: CASSPRAGSEAFF. CDR3 bases: TGTGCCAGCAGCCCAAGAGCAGGTTCTGAAGCTTTCTTT.

In this sample, this clonotype turned up many times. This chain uses TRBV7-9 with TRBJ2-7, with 10 bases matching TRBD1. The length of the CDR3 is 14 residues. V was pared by 5 bases and J by 3 bases, with 4 bases of the junction left unmatched. Germline V CDR1 and CDR2: SEHNR, FQNEAQ (reference sequence). CDR3 region: CASSGWTGGYEQYV. In DNA, the CDR3 is TGTGCCAGCAGCGGGTGGACAGGGGGCTACGAGCAGTACGTC.

V is TRBV4-3 and J is TRBJ1-2; D is undetermined. The V end lost 0 bases, the J end lost 3 bases, and 8 bases lay between the germline ends. Per the germline V gene, CDR1 is LGHNA and CDR2 is YSLEER. The CDR3 loop spans 14 amino acids. The CDR3 DNA sequence: TGCGCCAGCAGCCAAGATCAAGCGGACTATGGCTACACCTTC. Translation gives CASSQDQADYGYTF.

The genes are TRBV7-6 and TRBJ2-2; a weak D match, TRBD2 (6 bases). There are 17 residues in the CDR3. Germline V CDR1 and CDR2: SGHVS, FNYEAQ. V was pared by 1 base and J by 0 bases, with 12 bases between. Here the CDR3 DNA reads TGTGCCAGCAGCTTAGGTAGGGAGGCGACGAACACCGGGGAGCTGTTTTTT. Translating gives CASSLGREATNTGELFF.

This sequence joins TRBV4-1 and TRBJ1-1; the D is unclear. CDR1 is MGHRA and CDR2 is YSYEKL in the germline V gene. V lost 1 base and J 11 bases, leaving 11 bases between the germline ends. The CDR3 length is 12 residues. The CDR3 coding sequence is TGCGCCAGCAGCCAAGGGGGTACAGCCGCTTTCTTT. It codes for CASSQGGTAAFF.

V usage is TRBV4-1 and J usage is TRBJ1-1; a weak D match, TRBD1 (6 bases). Germline V lookup: CDR1 MGHRA, CDR2 YSYEKL. CDR3 length equals 14 residues. V lost 1 base to trimming and J lost 3 bases, with 9 bases between them. The CDR3 DNA is TGCGCCAGCAGCCAAGCAGGGGTGGACACTGAAGCTTTCTTT. It is translated as CASSQAGVDTEAFF.

This rearrangement joins TRBV2 to TRBJ2-7; possible D gene TRBD2, 5 bases. V gave up 0 bases and J gave up 7 bases, with 13 bases separating them. Germline CDR1 reads SNHLY; CDR2 reads FYNNEI. The CDR3 is 14 residues long. The CDR3 spells CASSEAAASGEQYV. The CDR3 coding sequence is TGTGCCAGCAGTGAAGCGGCAGCCTCGGGGGAGCAGTACGTC.

The rearrangement links TRBV6-1 to TRBJ1-1; no clear D gene. The V gene lost 5 bases and the J gene lost 3 bases, with 28 bases spanning the gap. CDR1 is MNHNS and CDR2 is SASEGT in the germline V gene. This CDR3 spans 19 amino acids. CDR3 protein: CASSYTKEQWRRRYTEAFF. The CDR3 region has the DNA TGTGCCAGCAGTTACACAAAAGAGCAATGGAGACGTCGGTACACTGAAGCTTTCTTT.

The chain is built from TRBV5-4 and TRBJ2-7; 11 bases are a match to TRBD1. Germline CDR1 is SGHNT and CDR2 is YYREEE (reference sequence). CDR3 length: 16 amino acids. Trimming took 4 bases from V and 0 from J; bases not matched to a gene: 6. CDR3 amino acids: CASSTGTGGPSYEQYF. CDR3 DNA sequence: TGTGCCAGCAGCACCGGGACAGGGGGACCCTCCTACGAGCAGTACTTC.

This clonotype was counted between two and nine times. J is TRBJ2-2 and V is TRBV4-1; D gene ambiguous. Germline CDR1 MGHRA, CDR2 YSYEKL. Trimming removed 5 bases at V and 4 bases at J, with 14 bases between. The CDR3 extends over 15 amino acids. The CDR3 DNA is TGCGCCAGCAGCGGTCCGGCAGGCGGCACCGGGGAGCTGTTTTTT. It is translated as CASSGPAGGTGELFF.

In regard to this clonotype: With a much larger clone just one base away, this may be a read error. V and J are TRBV7-6 and TRBJ2-2; tentative D call: TRBD1 (6 bases). The CDR3 consists of 14 residues. In germline, CDR1 is SGHVS, CDR2 FNYEAQ. Here the CDR3 DNA reads TGTGTCAGCAGCCCAGGGGCTGATACCGGGGAGCTGTTTTTT. Its protein is CVSSPGADTGELFF.

The CDR3 region has the DNA TGTGCCAGCAGCTTAGGGCACGCTCTTAACTATGGCTACACCTTC. Residues: CASSLGHALNYGYTF. The chain has TRBV7-9 and TRBJ1-2; D gene unclear. V lost 1 base, J lost 1 base, and 10 bases lay in between. In germline, CDR1 is SEHNR, CDR2 FQNEAQ (reference sequence). The CDR3 sequence is 15 residues long.

This clonotype was counted at least ten times. The chain is built from TRBV12-3 or TRBV12-4 and TRBJ2-1; D is uncertain. The ends were cut back, 6 bases at V and 2 bases at J, with 14 bases in the middle. This CDR3 spans 15 amino acids. The CDR3 DNA reads as TGTGCCAGCAGGTCCGACTTGGGCCCCTACAATGAGCAGTTCTTC. It codes for CASRSDLGPYNEQFF.

This clonotype was counted a few times. The rearrangement joins TRBV7-3 to TRBJ2-1, with 8 bases aligning to TRBD2. This CDR3 contains 16 residues. Trimming cost V 2 bases and J 6 bases; bases outside gene matches: 9. Germline loops: CDR1 SGHTA, CDR2 FQGTGA. DNA for the CDR3: TGTGCCAGCAGCTTAGGGGGGGTAGCGGGGTTCAATGAGCAGTTCTTC. This translates into CASSLGGVAGFNEQFF.

The gene calls are TRBV2 and TRBJ2-1; D gene uncertain. The CDR3 covers 15 residues. The germline V gene encodes CDR1 SNHLY and CDR2 FYNNEI. V lost 4 bases and J 9 bases, leaving 19 bases between the germline ends. CDR3 loop: CASSGPPTPRSEQFF. As DNA, the CDR3 is TGTGCCAGCAGTGGTCCTCCAACCCCCAGGAGTGAGCAGTTCTTC. The whole variable domain, filled in from reference TRBV2 and TRBJ2-1, reads EPEVTQTPSHQVTQMGQEVILRCVPISNHLYFYWYRQILGQKVEFLVSFYNNEISEKSEIFDDQFSVERPDGSNFTLKIRSTKLEDSAMYFCASSGPPTPRSEQFFGPGTRLTVL.

There are many counts of this clonotype. The V gene is TRBV12-3 or TRBV12-4, the J gene TRBJ2-7; D remains unclear. Trimming left V 8 bases short and J 5 bases short, with 16 bases between. The length of the CDR3 is 13 residues. The CDR3 region is CASAGLPPDEQYF. The DNA for the CDR3 is TGTGCCAGCGCCGGCCTTCCACCGGACGAGCAGTACTTC.

This clonotype has more than one count but fewer than ten. The chain uses TRBV19 and TRBJ1-1; possible D gene TRBD1, 5 bases. Germline V gene sequence: CDR1 LNHDA, CDR2 SQIVND (reference sequence). This CDR3 contains 14 residues. V dropped 4 bases and J dropped 1 base, with 10 bases sitting between them. The CDR3 protein is CASSRVGGNTEAFF. CDR3 nucleotides: TGTGCCAGTAGTAGAGTGGGGGGGAACACTGAAGCTTTCTTT. Combining the CDR3 with reference TRBV19 and TRBJ1-1 gives the whole variable domain DGGITQSPKYLFRKEGQNVTLSCEQNLNHDAMYWYRQDPGQGLRLIYYSQIVNDFQKGDIAEGYSVSREKKESFPLTVTSAQKNPTAFYLCASSRVGGNTEAFFGQGTRLTVV.

This clonotype occurred a few times. The chain links TRBV15 to TRBJ1-1; no clear D gene. V was shortened by 7 bases and J by 5 bases, with 8 bases between the two germline ends. CDR1 is LNHNV, CDR2 YYDKDF, per germline (reference sequence). This CDR3 has 11 residues. The CDR3 loop reads CATKSRTEAFF. DNA of the CDR3: TGTGCCACCAAATCACGGACTGAAGCTTTCTTT.

The CDR3 loop is CASSPRGTGLYGYTF. DNA of the CDR3: TGTGCCAGCAGTCCAAGGGGGACAGGGCTTTACGGCTACACCTTC. The chain couples TRBV27 to TRBJ1-2; TRBD1 aligns across 9 bases. The CDR3 length is 15 residues. V shed 5 bases, J shed 8 bases, and the junction held 12 bases outside the gene matches. CDR1 and CDR2 (germline): MNHEY, SMNVEV (reference sequence).